This TCR beta chain was obtained from a study of shared clonotypes between healthy human individuals. For the study at large: Every donor yielded three CD4 naive, three CD4 memory, two CD8 naive and one CD8 memory plate. Notes on the study in general: Among donors, clonotype sharing was expected to be affected by sequencing depth.

Here immunoSEQ multiplex PCR was the method, and the copy in TCRdb shows in-frame clones only, minus some. The table has some 2,100,000 clones, roughly 95% seen once; the top ten hold around 0.13%. Only Caucasian adults living in Nashville, Tennessee served as donors. About this clone: Its antigen remains unidentified. The same CDR3 can be traced to other DNA sequences in this sample.

The sample taken for sequencing was naive CD4+ T cells sorted from blood. The subset here: CD45RA+ positively selected. The origin of this receptor is a man aged 18 to 30 in good health.

For the CDR3, the DNA is TGTGCCAGCAGTAATGCCTACGAGCAGTACTTC. Encoded protein: CASSNAYEQYF. This chain joins TRBV6-5 and TRBJ2-7; unclear D gene. This CDR3 has 11 amino acids. V lost 5 bases and J lost 2, with 4 bases in between. Germline CDR1 MNHEY, CDR2 SVGAGI.